The sequence of this T cell receptor (beta chain) was determined in a study of T cell repertoires in cytomegalovirus infection. Study details: CMV infection and matching HLA type were both indicated by public TCR beta signatures.

Study observations and caveats: Within the response measured ex vivo, HLA-C-restricted CMV-specific TCR beta clonotypes were dominant. Carriage of CMV together with the relevant HLA was identifiable through cumulative public TCR beta family frequency.

Points on this clonotype: Its antigen is still unknown.

Per the germline V gene, CDR1 is SGHVS and CDR2 is FNYEAQ. Deletions cut 3 bases from V and 9 bases from J, with 18 bases between. There are 14 residues in the CDR3. Each CDR3 protein is one row after TCRdb ran MiXCR on the reads. Seen here are roughly 280,000 distinct CDR3 sequences, 9.1% observed once, and the top ten hold about 14%. The receptor comes from a human donor in good health (CMV status not recorded). Some clones in this sample may be carry-over from other donors' samples. The chain combines TRBV7-6 with TRBJ2-7; D is perhaps TRBD1 (6 bases). The sequencing input was PBMCs. In nucleotides, the CDR3 is TGTGCCAGCAGCTTCGGACAGCCAGAGGGTCGGCAGTACTTC. Encoded protein: CASSFGQPEGRQYF.